The 32 T cell receptor beta chains presented below share a single source sample, sequenced in a study of blood T cell repertoires in COVID-19. Clones were sequenced by immunoSEQ multiplex PCR, and TCRdb holds only the in-frame ones, with some missing. This sample has some 190,000 clones; about 85% occur once, and the top ten carry 6.9%. Sequenced material: peripheral blood. These TCRs come from a man at least 80 years old with COVID-19, enrolled during active disease.

The rearrangement joins TRBV7-8 to TRBJ1-2; 8 bases line up with TRBD1. The CDR3 runs to 15 residues. CDR1 is SGHVS, CDR2 FQNEAQ, per germline. V dropped 5 bases and J dropped 8; count of bases not matched to a gene: 13. The CDR3 spells CASSHHNDRGMGYTF. The CDR3 region has the DNA TGTGCCAGCAGCCACCACAACGACAGGGGTATGGGCTACACCTTC.

The chain has TRBV18 and TRBJ1-5; D gene uncertain. Deletions cut 6 bases from V and 6 bases from J, with 12 bases between. The CDR3 totals 13 residues. CDR1 is KGHSH, CDR2 LQKENI, per germline. Here the CDR3 DNA reads TGTGCCAGCTCCGCGGGGAGAGGTCAGCCCCAGCATTTT. Translation gives CASSAGRGQPQHF. The full variable domain, with the rest looked up from reference TRBV18 and TRBJ1-5, is NAGVMQNPRHLVRRRGQEARLRCSPMKGHSHVYWYRQLPEEGLKFMVYLQKENIIDESGMPKERFSAEFPKEGPSILRIQQVVRGDSAAYFCASSAGRGQPQHFGDGTRLSIL.

On this clone: A read error may produce the germline difference seen at one junction end. This chain joins TRBV11-3 and TRBJ1-3; no reliable D call. Germline V CDR1 and CDR2: SGHNT, YENEEA. CDR3 length: 14 amino acids. CDR3 sequence: CASSLDTVGSTIYF. The CDR3 DNA sequence: TGTGCCAGCAGCCTAGATACAGTTGGATCCACCATATATTTT.

Concerning this clone: Additional DNA sequences in this sample encode the identical CDR3. V gene TRBV19 combines with J gene TRBJ1-4; 7 bases are shared with TRBD1. The CDR3 is 14 amino acids. Germline V CDR1 and CDR2: LNHDA, SQIVND (reference sequence). V shed 5 bases and J 4 bases; nucleotides not matched to a gene: 4. DNA for the CDR3: TGTGCCAGTAGTTCCGACAGGGATAATGAAAAACTGTTTTTT. It is translated as CASSSDRDNEKLFF.

The chain has TRBV2 and TRBJ1-5; perhaps TRBD1 as D (5 bases). V was trimmed by 3 bases and J by 4 bases, leaving 16 bases between them. Germline V gene lookup returns CDR1 SNHLY and CDR2 FYNNEI. The length of the CDR3 is 16 residues. DNA of the CDR3: TGTGCCAGCAGTGACCGGGCGCAGGGTGGGAATCAGCCCCAGCATTTT. It is translated as CASSDRAQGGNQPQHF.

The chain couples TRBV3-1 (or the pseudogene TRBV3-2) to TRBJ1-1, with a tentative D call TRBD1 (6 bases). V lost 1 base, J lost 8 bases, and 8 bases lay in between. Germline CDR1 is LGHDT and CDR2 is YNNKEL (reference sequence). This CDR3 comprises 12 residues. CDR3 in amino acids: CASSQGRGEAFF. CDR3 bases: TGTGCCAGCAGCCAAGGCAGGGGCGAAGCTTTCTTT.

This clone was counted a few times. V gene TRBV6-5 combines with J gene TRBJ1-4, with TRBD1 matching 7 bases. V gave up 5 bases and J gave up 8 bases; unmatched junction bases: 8. CDR1 is MNHEY and CDR2 is SVGAGI in the germline V gene. The CDR3 consists of 14 residues. Written as DNA, the CDR3 is TGTGCCAGCAGTCCGGGACAGCGATACGAAAAACTGTTTTTT. Protein sequence: CASSPGQRYEKLFF.

The chain recombines TRBV25-1 with TRBJ2-4, with a tentative D call TRBD2 (6 bases). The V gene lost 2 bases and the J gene lost 15 bases, with 17 bases spanning the gap. CDR3 length: 13 amino acids. Germline-derived CDR1 and CDR2 are MGHDK and SYGVNS. CDR3 sequence (DNA): TGTGCCAGCAGTGAAAACCTGGACGGGACTTGGTACTTC. The encoded protein is CASSENLDGTWYF.

This clone was counted a single time. The chain recombines TRBV10-3 with TRBJ2-3, with D possibly TRBD1 on 5 matching bases. This CDR3 has 15 residues. Trimming left V 3 bases short and J 2 bases short, with 12 bases between. Germline V gene lookup returns CDR1 ENHRY and CDR2 SYGVKD. CDR3 in amino acids: CAISDRGWATDTQYF. The CDR3 nucleotides are TGTGCCATCAGTGATAGGGGCTGGGCCACAGATACGCAGTATTTT.

The chain joins TRBV9 to TRBJ2-5, with a tentative D call TRBD1 (8 bases). Germline-derived CDR1 and CDR2 are SGDLS and YYNGEE. The length of the CDR3 is 14 residues. V shed 0 bases and J shed 5 bases, with 11 bases lying between them. CDR3 in amino acids: CASSVDRGGETQYF. The CDR3 coding sequence is TGTGCCAGCAGCGTAGACAGGGGGGGTGAGACCCAGTACTTC.

V usage is TRBV2 and J usage is TRBJ1-1, with D unclear. Between the trimmed V and J ends, which lost 8 bases and 7 bases, there was a span of 14 bases. Germline loops: CDR1 SNHLY, CDR2 FYNNEI. The CDR3 totals 12 residues. CDR3 nucleotides: TGTGCCAGCGGCGGGGATAGCGTTGAAGCTTTCTTT. Translated, it gives CASGGDSVEAFF.

This clone was counted between two and nine times. V gene TRBV6-5 combines with J gene TRBJ1-3; TRBD1 aligns across 7 bases. V lost 6 bases and J lost 0; bases outside the gene matches: 5. The CDR3 loop spans 15 amino acids. Per germline, CDR1 MNHEY and CDR2 SVGAGI. CDR3 protein: CASRRDSASGNTIYF. The CDR3 DNA reads as TGTGCCAGCAGGAGGGACAGTGCCTCTGGAAACACCATATATTTT.

This chain joins TRBV19 and TRBJ1-4, with D unresolved. Trimming shortened V by 5 bases and J by 8 bases, and 9 bases separated the two germline ends. Germline loops: CDR1 LNHDA, CDR2 SQIVND (reference sequence). CDR3 length: 12 amino acids. CDR3 residues: CASSLPREKLFF. CDR3 bases: TGTGCCAGTAGTCTCCCCAGGGAAAAACTGTTTTTT.

This clone was recorded only once. The chain is built from TRBV28 and TRBJ2-4; 12 nucleotides agree with TRBD1. The CDR3 contains 17 residues. In germline, CDR1 is MDHEN, CDR2 SYDVKM. The V and J ends lost 1 base and 5 bases, in that order; junction bases with no gene match: 6. The CDR3 DNA follows: TGTGCCAGCAGTTTATATACGGGACAGGGGGCAGAAAACATTCAGTACTTC. It translates to CASSLYTGQGAENIQYF.

The V and J genes are TRBV18 and TRBJ2-3; D is unresolved. This CDR3 has 15 amino acids. Deletions cut 6 bases from V and 4 bases from J, with 17 bases between. CDR1 and CDR2 from the germline V gene are KGHSH and LQKENI. This chain's CDR3 is CASSPPDGWPDTQYF. The CDR3 nucleotides read TGTGCCAGCTCTCCTCCCGACGGGTGGCCAGATACGCAGTATTTT.

This clone turned up a few times. CDR3 DNA: TGTGCCAGCAGCGACCGACAGCCTGCCGATGGTCCCCTCCACTTT. It specifies CASSDRQPADGPLHF. V gene TRBV9 combines with J gene TRBJ1-6; D might be TRBD1 (5 bases). The CDR3 length is 15 residues. Germline V lookup: CDR1 SGDLS, CDR2 YYNGEE. V gave up 3 bases and J gave up 13 bases, with 20 bases separating them.

The chain uses TRBV28 and TRBJ2-1; 7 bases are shared with TRBD2. Unmatched junction bases numbered 4, after V lost 4 bases and J lost 1 base. Germline V gives CDR1 MDHEN, CDR2 SYDVKM. This CDR3 has 15 residues. For the CDR3, the DNA is TGTGCCAGCAGTTCTAGCGGACTTTCCTACAATGAGCAGTTCTTC. This codes for CASSSSGLSYNEQFF.

The V call is TRBV6-5, the J call TRBJ1-5; D is perhaps TRBD1 (6 bases). Deletions cut 4 bases from V and 4 bases from J, with 17 bases between. Germline CDR1 is MNHEY and CDR2 is SVGAGI. CDR3 size: 16 residues. The CDR3 region is CASSFRGTAENQPQHF. Here the CDR3 DNA reads TGTGCCAGCAGTTTTAGGGGGACGGCGGAGAATCAGCCCCAGCATTTT.

This clone is a singleton in its sample. This chain joins TRBV27 and TRBJ2-5; possibly TRBD2 for D (5 bases). CDR3 length: 14 amino acids. CDR1 and CDR2 from the germline V gene are MNHEY and SMNVEV (reference sequence). V lost 2 bases, J lost 1 base, and 8 bases lay in between. CDR3 loop: CASSLTGSQETQYF. As DNA, the CDR3 is TGTGCCAGCAGTTTAACGGGGAGCCAAGAGACCCAGTACTTC.

This clone was counted a single time. The rearrangement uses TRBV7-3 and TRBJ2-3; TRBD2 matches at 13 bases. Per germline, CDR1 SGHTA and CDR2 FQGTGA. The ends lost 3 bases at V and 6 bases at J; junction bases unmatched: 9. The CDR3 runs to 17 residues. The CDR3 DNA sequence: TGTGCCAGCAGCTTTCGGACTAGCGGGGGCTTGAGGGATACGCAGTATTTT. This translates into CASSFRTSGGLRDTQYF.

As DNA, the CDR3 is TGCGCCAGCACTTTAGCGAGCTCCTATAATTCACCCCTCCACTTT. It is translated as CASTLASSYNSPLHF. This chain joins TRBV10-2 and TRBJ1-6; D remains unclear. The germline V and J ends were trimmed by 7 bases and 0 bases, with 10 bases remaining between them. The CDR3 covers 15 residues. CDR1 is WSHSY and CDR2 is SAAADI in the germline V gene.

The chain links TRBV6-5 to TRBJ1-1; the D is unclear. This CDR3 is built from 13 residues. Germline V gene lookup returns CDR1 MNHEY and CDR2 SVGAGI. The V end lost 5 bases, the J end lost 2 bases, and 9 bases lay between the germline ends. The CDR3 nucleotides read TGTGCCAGCAGTCGAGGTGTCAACACTGAAGCTTTCTTT. It yields the protein CASSRGVNTEAFF.

This clone was recorded only once. V usage is TRBV5-1 and J usage is TRBJ1-5; 10 positions agree with TRBD1. V lost 4 bases and J lost 4; bases outside the gene matches: 5. The V gene's germline CDR1 is SGHRS and CDR2 YFSETQ. This CDR3 contains 15 residues. CDR3 nucleotides: TGCGCCAGCAGCCCCCGGACAGGGGGGAATCAGCCCCAGCATTTT. Translated, it gives CASSPRTGGNQPQHF. Complete variable domain (other parts from reference TRBV5-1 and TRBJ1-5): KAGVTQTPRYLIKTRGQQVTLSCSPISGHRSVSWYQQTPGQGLQFLFEYFSETQRNKGNFPGRFSGRQFSNSRSEMNVSTLELGDSALYLCASSPRTGGNQPQHFGDGTRLSIL.

DNA of the CDR3: TGTGCCAGCAGTTCACGCCTCGGGGGGACGGGTGAAAAACTGTTTTTT. Translation: CASSSRLGGTGEKLFF. The V gene is TRBV6-6, the J gene TRBJ1-4, with D perhaps TRBD1 (5 bases). The germline V and J ends were trimmed by 4 bases and 7 bases, with 19 bases remaining between them. CDR3 size: 16 residues. The germline CDR1 and CDR2 sequences are MNHNY and SVGAGI (reference sequence).

The rearrangement uses TRBV4-2 and TRBJ2-3, with D perhaps TRBD2 (7 bases). CDR3 length: 16 amino acids. Trimming took 0 bases from V and 4 from J, leaving 14 bases between them. Germline CDR1 and CDR2: LGHNA and YNFKEQ. CDR3 in amino acids: CASSQDRGGLSDTQYF. The CDR3 region has the DNA TGTGCCAGCAGCCAAGATAGGGGGGGCCTCTCAGATACGCAGTATTTT.

V usage is TRBV4-1 and J usage is TRBJ2-7; D is possibly TRBD1 (5 bases). Germline lookup yields CDR1 MGHRA and CDR2 YSYEKL. This CDR3 spans 15 amino acids. Trimming cost V 3 bases and J 0 bases, with 12 bases left between them. This CDR3 reads CASSHPGQLSYEQYF. In nucleotides, the CDR3 is TGCGCCAGCAGCCACCCAGGACAACTCTCCTACGAGCAGTACTTC.

The chain employs TRBV3-1 (or the pseudogene TRBV3-2) and TRBJ2-7; tentative D call: TRBD1 (5 bases). The CDR3 runs 14 residues. The V end was cut by 6 bases, the J end by 0 bases, with 12 bases between. Per germline, CDR1 LGHDT and CDR2 YNNKEL (reference sequence). CDR3 nucleotide sequence: TGTGCCAGCAGGCAGACAGCAAGCTCCTACGAGCAGTACTTC. Translation: CASRQTASSYEQYF.

The chain is built from TRBV7-2 and TRBJ2-7; D not resolved. V gave up 3 bases and J gave up 2 bases, with 8 bases separating them. The germline gives CDR1 SGHTA, CDR2 FQGNSA. The CDR3 runs to 13 residues. The CDR3 spells CASSFGLTYEQYF. Here the CDR3 DNA reads TGTGCCAGCAGCTTCGGGTTAACCTACGAGCAGTACTTC.

The chain carries TRBV5-1 and TRBJ2-7; a possible D gene is TRBD1 (6 bases). Germline V gene sequence: CDR1 SGHRS, CDR2 YFSETQ. Between the trimmed V and J ends, which lost 1 base and 5 bases, there was a span of 16 bases. The CDR3 sequence is 15 residues long. The CDR3 nucleotides are TGCGCCAGCAGCTTGTTTCAGGGGCCCGTGGACGAGCAGTACTTC. It is translated as CASSLFQGPVDEQYF.

The J gene is TRBJ2-6, the V gene TRBV3-1 (or the pseudogene TRBV3-2); 8 bases line up with TRBD1. Losses at the gene ends were 1 base for V and 0 bases for J; bases not matched to a gene: 5. This CDR3 has 18 residues. CDR1 LGHDT and CDR2 YNNKEL come from the germline V gene (reference sequence). CDR3 nucleotide sequence: TGTGCCAGCAGCCAAGTAACAGGGGGGAGCTCTGGGGCCAACGTCCTGACTTTC. This encodes CASSQVTGGSSGANVLTF.

The chain recombines TRBV4-1 with TRBJ2-1; 9 bases line up with TRBD1. The CDR3 is 15 residues long. Germline V gives CDR1 MGHRA, CDR2 YSYEKL. V shed 1 base, J shed 10 bases, and the junction held 8 bases outside the gene matches. CDR3 coding DNA: TGCGCCAGCAGCCAAGCTGGGACAGGGACAGGGGAGCAGTTCTTC. Its protein is CASSQAGTGTGEQFF.

This clone showed up just once. V and J are TRBV7-8 and TRBJ1-5; 8 bases are shared with TRBD1. Germline V gives CDR1 SGHVS, CDR2 FQNEAQ. This CDR3 contains 15 residues. The trim removed 0 bases at V and 6 bases at J, leaving 4 bases unmatched. The DNA for the CDR3 is TGTGCCAGCAGCTTAGCGAACAGGGGGTCTCAGCCCCAGCATTTT. This gives the protein CASSLANRGSQPQHF.